This T cell receptor beta chain was captured in a study of cytomegalovirus exposure and HLA in healthy donors. General study points: Cytomegalovirus association was assigned to 150 to 200 TCR beta chains. Only CMV serostatus was available as immune exposure information.

From germline, CDR1 is KGHSH and CDR2 LQKENI. V dropped 4 bases and J dropped 1; count of bases not matched to a gene: 2. The CDR3 runs 14 residues. Details on this clone: Its antigen is unknown.

The PCR used 60 Vbeta and 13 Jbeta primers. Authors' analysis steps: The count from a later analysis was some 76 million unique TCR beta chains, around 10 million of them shared. The protocol was immunoSEQ multiplex PCR, while the TCRdb copy is restricted to in-frame clones and leaves out a portion. That table furnishes V, J and clone size, whereas the DNA furnished D and trimming. The table lists hundreds of thousands of clones, around nine tenths of them singletons. This chain joins TRBV18 and TRBJ1-1; 8 bases line up with TRBD1. This TCR was sampled from a woman aged 18-29 years in good health and CMV-seronegative. The specimen was PBMCs. Written as DNA, the CDR3 is TGTGCCAGCTCACGTACAGGGGGGAACACTGAAGCTTTCTTT. Translating it yields CASSRTGGNTEAFF. Supplemented by reference TRBV18 and TRBJ1-1, the full variable domain reads NAGVMQNPRHLVRRRGQEARLRCSPMKGHSHVYWYRQLPEEGLKFMVYLQKENIIDESGMPKERFSAEFPKEGPSILRIQQVVRGDSAAYFCASSRTGGNTEAFFGQGTRLTVV.